A selection of T cell receptor beta chains follows, all from one sample in a study of blood T cell repertoires in COVID-19. Generated by immunoSEQ multiplex PCR, the TCRdb table keeps only in-frame clones and is missing some. This table holds about 170,000 clones, around 87% found once. Material: peripheral blood. The receptors shown here come from a man aged 55-75 years with COVID-19, enrolled during active disease. Both conserved end residues are part of each CDR3. Fields, in order: V gene, clone size, D gene, J gene, CDR3 DNA, CDR3 protein. A D gene is named only where the DNA matches it firmly. Rows may omit the clone size; those that give it use once, few, many or a size class.

v_gene: TRBV10-3
abundance: once
d_gene: -
j_gene: TRBJ1-5
CDR3nt: TGTGCCATCAGTGAATTCCCGAGCAATCAGCCCCAGCATTTT
CDR3aa: CAISEFPSNQPQHF

v_gene: TRBV6-5
abundance: -
d_gene: TRBD2
j_gene: TRBJ2-7
CDR3nt: TGTGCCAGCAGGGGCGGGGGTAACGACGAGCAGTACTTC
CDR3aa: CASRGGGNDEQYF

v_gene: TRBV7-2
abundance: -
d_gene: TRBD2
j_gene: TRBJ2-5
CDR3nt: TGTGCCAGCAGCTTAGGTCTAGCGGGAGGCCAAGAGACCCAGTACTTC
CDR3aa: CASSLGLAGGQETQYF

v_gene: TRBV7-9
abundance: -
d_gene: TRBD2
j_gene: TRBJ2-7
CDR3nt: TGTGCCAGCAGCTTAGAACGATTTCCGGGGGGTTCCTCCTACGAGCAGTACTTC
CDR3aa: CASSLERFPGGSSYEQYF

v_gene: TRBV5-6
abundance: -
d_gene: TRBD1
j_gene: TRBJ1-2
CDR3nt: TGTGCCAGCAGTCACCGCCGGGACAGGGGGCTCTATGGCTACACCTTC
CDR3aa: CASSHRRDRGLYGYTF

v_gene: TRBV12-5
abundance: -
d_gene: TRBD1
j_gene: TRBJ2-7
CDR3nt: TGTGCTAGTGGTCGATCCGGGACAGGGGCTTTCGAGCAGTACTTC
CDR3aa: CASGRSGTGAFEQYF

v_gene: TRBV5-6
abundance: -
d_gene: -
j_gene: TRBJ1-5
CDR3nt: TGTGCCAGCAGGAAGGGACTCTCTAGCAATCAGCCCCAGCATTTT
CDR3aa: CASRKGLSSNQPQHF

v_gene: TRBV6-2/TRBV6-3
abundance: once
d_gene: -
j_gene: TRBJ1-2
CDR3nt: TGTGCCAGCAGTTACTCACAATCCGGGGGAAACTATGGCTACACCTTC
CDR3aa: CASSYSQSGGNYGYTF

v_gene: TRBV6-5
abundance: once
d_gene: -
j_gene: TRBJ1-2
CDR3nt: TGTGCCAGCACCCAGGGAGGGCCACAACTCTATGGCTACACCTTC
CDR3aa: CASTQGGPQLYGYTF

v_gene: TRBV10-3
abundance: -
d_gene: TRBD2
j_gene: TRBJ2-7
CDR3nt: TGTGCCATCAGTGGGACTAGCGGGAGTGGCTACGAGCAGTACTTC
CDR3aa: CAISGTSGSGYEQYF

v_gene: TRBV28
abundance: -
d_gene: TRBD2
j_gene: TRBJ2-1
CDR3nt: TGTGCCAGCATTTCTCCAACTAGCGGGGCCTACGGTGAGCAGTTCTTC
CDR3aa: CASISPTSGAYGEQFF

v_gene: TRBV4-2
abundance: -
d_gene: -
j_gene: TRBJ1-6
CDR3nt: TGTGCCAGCAGCCAAGACTTACGGGGTCCGGAGTCACCCCTCCACTTT
CDR3aa: CASSQDLRGPESPLHF

v_gene: TRBV11-3
abundance: -
d_gene: TRBD1
j_gene: TRBJ2-7
CDR3nt: TGTGCCAGCAGCTTAGGGGGTACAGGGGAACGCCACGAGCAGTACTTC
CDR3aa: CASSLGGTGERHEQYF

v_gene: TRBV7-3
abundance: -
d_gene: -
j_gene: TRBJ2-2
CDR3nt: TGTGCCAGCAGCCGATCCCAAGGGACAGGGGAGCTGTTTTTT
CDR3aa: CASSRSQGTGELFF

v_gene: TRBV11-1
abundance: -
d_gene: TRBD1
j_gene: TRBJ1-6
CDR3nt: TGTGCCAGCAGTCCGGACAGGGGAGACTCACCCCTCCACTTT
CDR3aa: CASSPDRGDSPLHF

v_gene: TRBV6-5
abundance: -
d_gene: -
j_gene: TRBJ1-2
CDR3nt: TGTGCCCTCGGGACGGGGGGCCGTGGCTACACCTTC
CDR3aa: CALGTGGRGYTF

v_gene: TRBV20-1
abundance: -
d_gene: TRBD2
j_gene: TRBJ2-4
CDR3nt: TGCAGTGCTGGTGAGCGGGAGGGAGCCAAAAACATTCAGTACTTC
CDR3aa: CSAGEREGAKNIQYF

v_gene: TRBV5-4
abundance: -
d_gene: -
j_gene: TRBJ1-2
CDR3nt: TGTGCCAGCAGCTCGGGGGGGGTTCCCCTCTATGGCTACACCTTC
CDR3aa: CASSSGGVPLYGYTF

v_gene: TRBV27
abundance: -
d_gene: TRBD1
j_gene: TRBJ1-6
CDR3nt: TGTGCCAGCAGTCCCGGGACAGATAATTCACCCCTCCACTTT
CDR3aa: CASSPGTDNSPLHF

v_gene: TRBV3-1/TRBV3-2
abundance: -
d_gene: TRBD1
j_gene: TRBJ1-6
CDR3nt: TGTGCCAGCAGCCAGGGGACAGTCAATTCACCCCTCCACTTT
CDR3aa: CASSQGTVNSPLHF

v_gene: TRBV2
abundance: -
d_gene: -
j_gene: TRBJ2-3
CDR3nt: TGTGCCAGCAGTGTTGTTGGGGGGACCCCAGATACGCAGTATTTT
CDR3aa: CASSVVGGTPDTQYF

v_gene: TRBV29-1
abundance: -
d_gene: -
j_gene: TRBJ1-1
CDR3nt: TGCAGCGTTCTCCTTGGGCCCGAAGCTTTCTTT
CDR3aa: CSVLLGPEAFF

v_gene: TRBV2
abundance: once
d_gene: -
j_gene: TRBJ2-1
CDR3nt: TGTGCCAGCAACAAACAGTGGAATGAGCAGTTCTTC
CDR3aa: CASNKQWNEQFF

v_gene: TRBV19
abundance: -
d_gene: -
j_gene: TRBJ1-1
CDR3nt: TGTGCCAGTAGTATTAGGGGGGAGGGCACTGAAGCTTTCTTT
CDR3aa: CASSIRGEGTEAFF

v_gene: TRBV27
abundance: -
d_gene: -
j_gene: TRBJ1-5
CDR3nt: TGTGCCAGCAGTTTATCGTATAGCAATCAGCCCCAGCATTTT
CDR3aa: CASSLSYSNQPQHF

v_gene: TRBV12-3/TRBV12-4
abundance: -
d_gene: -
j_gene: TRBJ2-7
CDR3nt: TGTGCCAGCAGTTTTCAGGGGGGCTACGAGCAGTACTTC
CDR3aa: CASSFQGGYEQYF

v_gene: TRBV7-9
abundance: once
d_gene: TRBD1
j_gene: TRBJ2-7
CDR3nt: TGTGCCAGCAGCAGAACAGGGGGCAGGTACGAGCAGTACTTC
CDR3aa: CASSRTGGRYEQYF

v_gene: TRBV6-5
abundance: -
d_gene: -
j_gene: TRBJ1-1
CDR3nt: TGTGCCAGCAGTAGACGGGGGACCACGAACACTGAAGCTTTCTTT
CDR3aa: CASSRRGTTNTEAFF

v_gene: TRBV6-1
abundance: -
d_gene: TRBD1
j_gene: TRBJ1-4
CDR3nt: TGTGCCAGCAGTGTAACAGGGGTCGCGACTAATGAAAAACTGTTTTTT
CDR3aa: CASSVTGVATNEKLFF

v_gene: TRBV29-1
abundance: -
d_gene: TRBD1
j_gene: TRBJ1-1
CDR3nt: TGCAGCGTAAACCGACAGGGGCCTGTGACTGAAGCTTTCTTT
CDR3aa: CSVNRQGPVTEAFF

v_gene: TRBV6-2/TRBV6-3
abundance: -
d_gene: -
j_gene: TRBJ2-3
CDR3nt: TGTGCCAGCAGTTCCCACAGGGAAAGCACAGATACGCAGTATTTT
CDR3aa: CASSSHRESTDTQYF

v_gene: TRBV5-1
abundance: -
d_gene: -
j_gene: TRBJ1-2
CDR3nt: TGCGCCAGCAGCCCCGGGCAGGGTATAGGCTACACCTTC
CDR3aa: CASSPGQGIGYTF

v_gene: TRBV6-2/TRBV6-3
abundance: -
d_gene: TRBD2
j_gene: TRBJ2-4
CDR3nt: TGTGCCAGCAGCCTATACGGGGGAGCGGGGGACCCCGGGAACATTCAGTACTTC
CDR3aa: CASSLYGGAGDPGNIQYF

v_gene: TRBV19
abundance: -
d_gene: -
j_gene: TRBJ2-3
CDR3nt: TGTGCCAGTAGTATAGCGGGTACGGTGAGCACAGATACGCAGTATTTT
CDR3aa: CASSIAGTVSTDTQYF

v_gene: TRBV7-2
abundance: -
d_gene: -
j_gene: TRBJ1-2
CDR3nt: TGTGCCAGCAGCTTAGAAGAGGGAGCTAATTATGGCTACACCTTC
CDR3aa: CASSLEEGANYGYTF